This T cell receptor beta chain was captured in a study of shared clonotypes between healthy human individuals. Germline V lookup: CDR1 SEHNR, CDR2 FQNEAQ (reference sequence). The trim removed 5 bases at V and 2 bases at J, leaving 1 base unmatched. The length of the CDR3 is 14 residues. Study-wide results and caveats: Non-shared clonotypes had lower generation probabilities than clonotypes shared by all four sorted-subset donors. It was observed that around 5% of naive CD4 clonotypes were shared across a few donors. Exclusively blood specimens were collected; tissue repertoires likely differ.

CD45RO negativity and positive selection for CCR7 defined naive CD8 cells, a population that excluded terminally differentiated effector memory CD45RA+ cells. Method: immunoSEQ multiplex PCR; TCRdb's copy keeps in-frame clones and lacks some. The sample records 1.5 million to 2.5 million clones, approximately 94% being singletons. In regard to this clone: Its antigen is not known. The same CDR3 is also encoded by other DNA sequences in this sample.

The receptor's source is a man between 18 and 35 years old in good health. The sequencing input was naive CD8+ T cells sorted from blood. The V and J genes are TRBV7-9 and TRBJ2-5, with 11 positions matching TRBD2. The CDR3 loop reads CASSRLAGQETQYF. The CDR3 DNA reads TGTGCCAGCAGCCGACTAGCGGGACAAGAGACCCAGTACTTC.